The rows below give T cell receptor beta chains drawn from one sample of a study of cytomegalovirus exposure and HLA in healthy donors. Assay used: immunoSEQ multiplex PCR; TCRdb lists only in-frame clones, some missing. The table shows some 96,000 clones, with around 74% occurring only once. Sequencing was carried out using PBMCs. Receptor source: a man aged 40-49 years in good health and CMV-seropositive. The CDR3 runs from the conserved cysteine through the conserved F or W. D genes are given only for firm matches. Some rows mark clone size as missing; the rest say once, few, many or name a class of expanded clone.

J gene	V gene	CDR3 length	clone size	D gene	CDR3 protein	CDR3 DNA
TRBJ1-6	TRBV6-1	14	few	TRBD1	CASSGGTATSPLHF	TGTGCCAGCAGTGGCGGGACAGCGACGTCACCCCTCCACTTT
TRBJ2-3	TRBV11-2	16	-	TRBD2	CASSFSSGTSTDTQYF	TGTGCCAGCAGCTTCTCTAGCGGGACCAGCACAGATACGCAGTATTTT
TRBJ1-2	TRBV2	13	once	-	CASSVGLNYGYTF	TGTGCCAGCAGTGTAGGACTTAACTATGGCTACACCTTC
TRBJ2-7	TRBV5-1	16	once	TRBD2	CASSLASASGGYEQYF	TGCGCCAGCAGCTTGGCCTCGGCTAGCGGGGGGTACGAGCAGTACTTC
TRBJ2-3	TRBV5-1	14	-	TRBD1	CASSTGQGTDTQYF	TGCGCCAGCAGCACGGGACAGGGCACAGATACGCAGTATTTT
TRBJ2-2	TRBV6-5	15	-	-	CASSYRTDNTGELFF	TGTGCCAGCAGTTACCGGACAGATAACACCGGGGAGCTGTTTTTT
TRBJ2-7	TRBV7-6	15	-	-	CASSEEGGLDGEQYF	TGTGCCAGCAGCGAGGAGGGAGGCCTCGACGGTGAGCAGTACTTT
TRBJ1-1	TRBV10-1	13	few	TRBD1	CASSATGDTEAFF	TGCGCCAGCAGTGCCACAGGGGACACTGAAGCTTTCTTT
TRBJ2-3	TRBV7-9	15	-	-	CASSLGQPGEDTQYF	TGTGCCAGCAGCTTAGGGCAGCCGGGGGAAGATACGCAGTATTTT
TRBJ1-1	TRBV6-1	15	-	TRBD1	CASSEEGQGSTEAFF	TGTGCCAGCAGTGAAGAAGGACAGGGGAGCACTGAAGCTTTCTTT
TRBJ1-6	TRBV5-1	16	-	TRBD1	CASSPEGQGYNSPLHF	TGCGCCAGCAGCCCTGAAGGACAGGGATATAATTCACCCCTCCACTTT
TRBJ2-1	TRBV19	20	-	TRBD2	CASKRFYETSGGSSYNEQFF	TGTGCCAGTAAGAGGTTTTATGAGACTAGCGGGGGGAGCTCCTACAATGAGCAGTTCTTC
TRBJ2-7	TRBV28	14	-	TRBD1	CASSSGTGAGEQYF	TGTGCCAGCAGTTCCGGGACAGGGGCGGGCGAGCAGTACTTC
TRBJ2-7	TRBV5-1	15	once	-	CASSLLDSVSYEQYF	TGCGCCAGCAGCTTGCTGGACTCGGTCTCCTACGAGCAGTACTTC
TRBJ2-7	TRBV2	13	-	-	CAITGSGAYEQYF	TGTGCCATTACAGGGAGCGGCGCCTACGAGCAGTACTTC
TRBJ1-6	TRBV6-5	14	-	TRBD1	CASSPQGAGSPLHF	TGTGCCAGCAGTCCACAGGGGGCTGGATCACCCCTCCACTTT
TRBJ2-1	TRBV29-1	13	few	TRBD2	CSVLTSGSDEQFF	TGCAGCGTTCTGACTAGCGGGAGTGATGAGCAGTTCTTC
TRBJ2-7	TRBV11-3	16	-	TRBD1	CASSLDRGKRSYEQYF	TGTGCCAGCAGCTTGGACAGGGGAAAAAGGTCCTACGAGCAGTACTTC
TRBJ2-2	TRBV28	16	-	-	CASSERLPGSGGELFF	TGTGCCAGCAGCGAAAGACTACCCGGGAGCGGCGGGGAGCTGTTTTTT
TRBJ1-2	TRBV29-1	14	-	-	CSAGRGGYNYGYTF	TGCAGCGCTGGGAGGGGTGGGTACAACTATGGCTACACCTTC
TRBJ1-2	TRBV7-9	16	once	-	CSSSLPYSTGHYGYTF	TGTTCCAGCAGTCTACCTTATTCTACAGGGCACTATGGCTACACCTTC
TRBJ2-7	TRBV6-1	13	-	-	CASSMDSAREQYF	TGTGCCAGCAGTATGGACTCCGCTCGCGAGCAGTACTTC